This entry is about one TCR beta chain. Its antigen remains unknown. Method: immunoSEQ multiplex PCR; TCRdb's copy keeps in-frame clones and lacks some. This table has 2 million to 2.5 million clones, approximately 96% appearing once. These data belong to a study of shared clonotypes between healthy human individuals. General study results and limits: All-four-donor shared clonotypes had higher generation probabilities than non-shared clonotypes did.

The CDR3 covers 13 residues. Trimming pared 6 bases from V and 1 base from J, leaving 9 bases between. Germline CDR1 is SNHLY and CDR2 is FYNNEI. Input material: naive CD4+ T cells sorted from blood. Subset of the sample: CD45RA+ positively selected. The chain has TRBV2 and TRBJ1-1, with D unresolved. The receptor's source is a man younger than 35 in good health. In DNA form, the CDR3 reads TGTGCCAGCAGCATTTCCCGGAACACTGAAGCTTTCTTT. Protein sequence: CASSISRNTEAFF.